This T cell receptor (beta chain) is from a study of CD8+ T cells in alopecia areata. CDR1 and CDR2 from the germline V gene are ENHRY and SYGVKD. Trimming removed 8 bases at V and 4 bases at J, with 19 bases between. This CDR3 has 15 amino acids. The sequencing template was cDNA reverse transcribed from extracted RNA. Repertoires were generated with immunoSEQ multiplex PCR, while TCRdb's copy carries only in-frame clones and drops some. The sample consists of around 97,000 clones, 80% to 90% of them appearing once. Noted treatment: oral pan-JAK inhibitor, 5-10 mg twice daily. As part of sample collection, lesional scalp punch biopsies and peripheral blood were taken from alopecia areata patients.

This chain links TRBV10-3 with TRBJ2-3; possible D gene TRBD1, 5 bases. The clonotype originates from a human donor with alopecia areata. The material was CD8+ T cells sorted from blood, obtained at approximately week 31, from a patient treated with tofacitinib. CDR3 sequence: CAIAPGQGFADTQYF. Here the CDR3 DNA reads TGTGCCATCGCCCCAGGTCAGGGCTTTGCAGATACGCAGTATTTT.